The table lists the clone carrying this T cell receptor beta chain with a few counts. The data derive from a study of T-cell memory formation after mild COVID-19. Study context: TCR clusters largely stayed donor specific.

MiXCR was run by TCRdb on the 5' RACE reads, yielding one entry per CDR3 protein. The sample lists 150,000 to 200,000 distinct CDR3 sequences; 20% to 25% were seen once. V shed 0 bases and J shed 3 bases, with 9 bases lying between them. CDR1 is LGHNA, CDR2 YSLEER, per germline. The CDR3 is 14 amino acids. Source material: PBMCs or a T cell subset sorted from them (not recorded which). This chain links TRBV4-3 with TRBJ2-7, with no clear D. This TCR derives from an adult woman who had mild COVID-19 (a few samples of this study predate the infection). Cell type and time point are not known. This CDR3 reads CASSQDNGDYEQYF. CDR3 nucleotide sequence: TGCGCCAGCAGCCAAGACAACGGAGACTACGAGCAGTACTTC.